Included here is one TCR beta chain sequence, with context. This record comes from a study of blood T cell repertoires in COVID-19. Sequencing was performed with immunoSEQ multiplex PCR; in TCRdb, only in-frame clones are kept and a portion is missing. Among more than 110,000 clones listed, over 60% were seen once. Germline CDR1 and CDR2: MNHEY and SVGEGT. The CDR3 is 15 amino acids. After removal of 5 bases from V and 5 bases from J, the junction contained 11 bases not matched to a gene. The specimen sequenced was peripheral blood. The clonotype comes from a woman of 80 years or more with active or convalescent COVID-19. The chain joins TRBV6-2 or TRBV6-3 to TRBJ2-5; 7 bases are shared with TRBD1. This CDR3 reads CASSTYRGLGETQYF. CDR3 DNA: TGTGCCAGCAGTACCTACAGGGGTCTCGGTGAGACCCAGTACTTC.